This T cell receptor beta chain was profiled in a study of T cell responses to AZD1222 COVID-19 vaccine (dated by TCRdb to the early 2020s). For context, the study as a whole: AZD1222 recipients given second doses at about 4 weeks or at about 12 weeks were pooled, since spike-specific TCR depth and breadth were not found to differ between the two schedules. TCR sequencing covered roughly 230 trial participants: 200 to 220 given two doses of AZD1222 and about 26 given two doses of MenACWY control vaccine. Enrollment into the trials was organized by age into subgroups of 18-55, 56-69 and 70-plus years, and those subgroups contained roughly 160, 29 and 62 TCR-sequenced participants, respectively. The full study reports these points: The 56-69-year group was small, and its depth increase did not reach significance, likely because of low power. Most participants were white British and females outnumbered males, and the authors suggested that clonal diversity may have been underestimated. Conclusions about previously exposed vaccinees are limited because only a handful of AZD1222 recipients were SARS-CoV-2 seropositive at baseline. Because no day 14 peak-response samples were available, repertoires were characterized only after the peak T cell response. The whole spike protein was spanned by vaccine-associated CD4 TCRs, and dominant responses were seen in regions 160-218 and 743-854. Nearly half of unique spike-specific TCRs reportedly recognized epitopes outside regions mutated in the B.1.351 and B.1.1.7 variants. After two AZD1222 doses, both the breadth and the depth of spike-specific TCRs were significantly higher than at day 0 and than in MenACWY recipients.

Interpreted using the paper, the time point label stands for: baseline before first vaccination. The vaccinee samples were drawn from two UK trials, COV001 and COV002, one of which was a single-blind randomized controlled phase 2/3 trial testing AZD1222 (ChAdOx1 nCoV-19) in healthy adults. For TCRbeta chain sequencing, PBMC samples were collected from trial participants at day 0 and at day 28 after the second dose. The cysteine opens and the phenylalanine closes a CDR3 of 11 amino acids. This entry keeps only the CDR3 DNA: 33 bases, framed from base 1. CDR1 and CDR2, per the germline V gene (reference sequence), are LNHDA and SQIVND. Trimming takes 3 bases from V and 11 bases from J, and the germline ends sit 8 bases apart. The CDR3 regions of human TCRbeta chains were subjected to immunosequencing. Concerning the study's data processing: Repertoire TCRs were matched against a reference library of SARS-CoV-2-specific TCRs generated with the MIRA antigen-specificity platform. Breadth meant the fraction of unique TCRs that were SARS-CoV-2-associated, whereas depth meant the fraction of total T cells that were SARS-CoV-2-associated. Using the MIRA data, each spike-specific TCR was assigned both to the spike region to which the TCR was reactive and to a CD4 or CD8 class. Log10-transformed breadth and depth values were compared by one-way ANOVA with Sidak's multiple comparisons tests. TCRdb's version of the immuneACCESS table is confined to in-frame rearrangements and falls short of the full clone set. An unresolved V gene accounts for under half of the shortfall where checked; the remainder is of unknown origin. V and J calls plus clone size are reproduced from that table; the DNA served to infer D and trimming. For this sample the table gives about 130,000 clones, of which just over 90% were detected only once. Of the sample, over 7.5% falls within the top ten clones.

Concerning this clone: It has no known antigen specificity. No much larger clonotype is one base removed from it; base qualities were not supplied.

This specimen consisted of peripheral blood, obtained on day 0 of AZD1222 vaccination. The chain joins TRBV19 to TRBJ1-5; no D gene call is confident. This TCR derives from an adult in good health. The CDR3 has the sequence CASSIPGAQHF. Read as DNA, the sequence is TGTGCCAGTAGTATTCCCGGGGCCCAGCATTTT.